This T cell receptor beta chain originates from a study of blood T cell repertoires in COVID-19. V lost 0 bases, J lost 7 bases, and 19 bases lay in between. The CDR3 has 16 residues. CDR1 is SGHAT and CDR2 is FQNNGV in the germline V gene. In the original workflow: Reference gene primer amplification gave estimated nucleated cell counts. Clones were read by immunoSEQ multiplex PCR, and TCRdb kept only the in-frame ones, dropping some. D and trimming were read from the DNA, whereas the V and J calls and clone size are those reported in that table. The table has about 320,000 clones, 89% seen once; the top ten hold 5.2%.

The TCR originated in a man aged 55 to 70 who had recovered from COVID-19. Source material: PBMCs or T cells enriched from blood (not recorded which). The rearrangement joins TRBV11-2 to TRBJ2-7, with D perhaps matching TRBD1 (5 bases). In nucleotides, the CDR3 is TGTGCCAGCAGCTTAGATCGAAGGGGCACCCTCTTGGAGCAGTACTTC. Translating it yields CASSLDRRGTLLEQYF.